The rows below give T cell receptor beta chains drawn from one sample of a study of Ad26.COV2.S vaccination and SARS-CoV-2 variants. Using immunoSEQ multiplex PCR, the repertoire was profiled, and TCRdb retains in-frame clones only, with some absent. The table has about 680,000 clones, around 92% seen once. Sequenced material: peripheral blood, taken in a trial of Ad26.COV2.S vaccine versus placebo. The receptor source for this set is a person between 18 and 65 years old who received the Ad26.COV2.S COVID-19 vaccine or a placebo. The CDR3 runs from the conserved cysteine through the conserved F or W. D genes are given only for firm matches. Rows may omit the clone size; those that give it use once, few, many or a size class.

D: TRBD1; size: .; V: TRBV11-2; J: TRBJ1-1; DNA: TGTGCCAGCAGCCTTGGACAGGGAGGTGAAGCTTTCTTT; CDR3: CASSLGQGGEAFF
D: TRBD1; size: .; V: TRBV10-3; J: TRBJ1-2; DNA: TGTGCCATCAGCCAACAGGGGGCGTATGGCTACACCTTC; CDR3: CAISQQGAYGYTF
D: TRBD2; size: many; V: TRBV6-2/TRBV6-3; J: TRBJ2-7; DNA: TGTGCCAGCAGTTATGGGTTAGCGGGAGCGGTCGTTTACGAGCAGTACTTC; CDR3: CASSYGLAGAVVYEQYF
D: TRBD1; size: .; V: TRBV2; J: TRBJ2-1; DNA: TGTGCCAGCAGGAGGGACAGGGCCTACAATGAGCAGTTCTTC; CDR3: CASRRDRAYNEQFF
D: .; size: .; V: TRBV6-5; J: TRBJ2-2; DNA: TGTGCCAGCACCCCGACAAGCCCGAACACCGGGGAGCTGTTTTTT; CDR3: CASTPTSPNTGELFF
D: .; size: .; V: TRBV11-2; J: TRBJ1-2; DNA: TGTGCCAGCAGCTTAGGACGAGAGGACACCTTC; CDR3: CASSLGREDTF
D: .; size: .; V: TRBV6-5; J: TRBJ1-2; DNA: TGTGCCACCGAACAAAACTATGGCTACACCTTC; CDR3: CATEQNYGYTF
D: .; size: .; V: TRBV30; J: TRBJ1-2; DNA: TGTGCCTGGAGTGTCAGGGGTTTAGACTATGGCTACACCTTC; CDR3: CAWSVRGLDYGYTF
D: TRBD1; size: few; V: TRBV5-4; J: TRBJ2-7; DNA: TGTGCCAGCAGCCATCGACAGGGGGCGGTGGACGAGCAGTACTTC; CDR3: CASSHRQGAVDEQYF
D: TRBD1; size: .; V: TRBV11-2; J: TRBJ2-3; DNA: TGTGCCAGCAGCCAAGGACAGGTCCCAGATACGCAGTATTTT; CDR3: CASSQGQVPDTQYF
D: .; size: .; V: TRBV6-5; J: TRBJ1-1; DNA: TGTGCCAGCAGTTACTCGTTAGGGGCGGACACTGAAGCTTTCTTT; CDR3: CASSYSLGADTEAFF
D: .; size: .; V: TRBV7-2; J: TRBJ2-7; DNA: TGTGCCAGCAGCGTAAACAGTGGAGGGGCCTACGAGCAGTACTTC; CDR3: CASSVNSGGAYEQYF
D: .; size: .; V: TRBV24-1; J: TRBJ2-2; DNA: TGTGCCACCAGTGACAGGGGGGGCACCGGGGAGCTGTTTTTT; CDR3: CATSDRGGTGELFF
D: .; size: .; V: TRBV4-2; J: TRBJ1-2; DNA: TGTGCCAGCAGCCATGTAGGACGAGGGCAAGCCCCCTATGGCTACACCTTC; CDR3: CASSHVGRGQAPYGYTF
D: .; size: .; V: TRBV3-1/TRBV3-2; J: TRBJ2-7; DNA: TGTGCCAGCAGCCAAGATTGGACGTCCTACGAGCAGTACTTC; CDR3: CASSQDWTSYEQYF
D: .; size: .; V: TRBV19; J: TRBJ2-7; DNA: TGTGCCAGTAGCAGGGGGGGCCGGAGCTACGAGCAGTACTTC; CDR3: CASSRGGRSYEQYF
D: TRBD1; size: .; V: TRBV6-4; J: TRBJ1-1; DNA: TGTGCCAGCAGTGAATCTCCAGGGGGTGTAAGTGAAGCTTTCTTT; CDR3: CASSESPGGVSEAFF
D: TRBD1; size: .; V: TRBV29-1; J: TRBJ1-1; DNA: TGCAGCGTGGTAGGACCGATGGACAGGGGGAACACTGAAGCTTTCTTT; CDR3: CSVVGPMDRGNTEAFF
D: TRBD1; size: .; V: TRBV15; J: TRBJ2-3; DNA: TGTGCCACCAGCAGAGAACCCCCGGGACAGGGATCAGATACGCAGTATTTT; CDR3: CATSREPPGQGSDTQYF
D: .; size: .; V: TRBV5-1; J: TRBJ1-1; DNA: TGCGCCAGCAGCCCGGCCACAGGAGTTCTGCACAAGAACACTGAAGCTTTCTTT; CDR3: CASSPATGVLHKNTEAFF
D: .; size: .; V: TRBV7-2; J: TRBJ2-5; DNA: TGTGCCAGCAGCTTAGGGACCTACCAAGAGACCCAGTACTTC; CDR3: CASSLGTYQETQYF
D: .; size: once; V: TRBV4-2; J: TRBJ2-2; DNA: TGTGCCAGCAGCCAAGAATTTTCGAACACCGGGGAGCTGTTTTTT; CDR3: CASSQEFSNTGELFF
D: TRBD2; size: .; V: TRBV7-9; J: TRBJ2-1; DNA: TGTGCCAGCAGCCCCGGGACTAGCGCCTACAATGAGCAGTTCTTC; CDR3: CASSPGTSAYNEQFF
D: .; size: .; V: TRBV6-5; J: TRBJ1-1; DNA: TGTGCCCCCCAAGGGAAGTACACTGAAGCTTTCTTT; CDR3: CAPQGKYTEAFF
D: .; size: .; V: TRBV7-9; J: TRBJ2-3; DNA: TGTGCCAGCAGCGGAGGTGGGCCTCGGGCCGATACGCAGTATTTT; CDR3: CASSGGGPRADTQYF
D: TRBD1; size: .; V: TRBV20-1; J: TRBJ1-1; DNA: TGCAGTGCTAGTACCGGGACAGTGAACACTGAAGCTTTCTTT; CDR3: CSASTGTVNTEAFF
D: TRBD1; size: .; V: TRBV6-6; J: TRBJ1-5; DNA: TGTGCCAGCAGTCCCGGGACAGGGAGCGTTAGGAATCAGCCCCAGCATTTT; CDR3: CASSPGTGSVRNQPQHF
D: .; size: .; V: TRBV7-9; J: TRBJ2-7; DNA: TGTGCCAGCAGCCCCTCGTTCGGGCAGGTGGTCGAGCAGTACTTC; CDR3: CASSPSFGQVVEQYF
D: TRBD2; size: .; V: TRBV9; J: TRBJ2-1; DNA: TGTGCCAGCAGCCCAGCGGGAGGCTCCTACAATGAGCAGTTCTTC; CDR3: CASSPAGGSYNEQFF
D: .; size: .; V: TRBV11-3; J: TRBJ2-2; DNA: TGTGCCAGCGCTCAGGGTACCGGGGAGCTGTTTTTT; CDR3: CASAQGTGELFF
D: .; size: once; V: TRBV5-4; J: TRBJ2-5; DNA: TGTGCCAGCAGCAACCCCGAGAGCTTTCAAGAGACCCAGTACTTC; CDR3: CASSNPESFQETQYF
D: TRBD2; size: .; V: TRBV6-4; J: TRBJ2-3; DNA: TGTGCCAGCAGTGACCTAGCGGGGAGCACAGATACGCAGTATTTT; CDR3: CASSDLAGSTDTQYF
D: .; size: .; V: TRBV13; J: TRBJ2-7; DNA: TGTGCCAGCAGCTTTGGGTCCTCCTACGAGCAGTACTTC; CDR3: CASSFGSSYEQYF
D: TRBD1; size: .; V: TRBV3-1/TRBV3-2; J: TRBJ1-4; DNA: TGTGCCAGCAGCCCCCCGGGACAGGGCGGCGAAAAACTGTTTTTT; CDR3: CASSPPGQGGEKLFF
D: TRBD1; size: .; V: TRBV7-2; J: TRBJ2-2; DNA: TGTGCCAGCAGCAGGGGACAGGGGATCACCGGGGAGCTGTTTTTT; CDR3: CASSRGQGITGELFF
D: .; size: .; V: TRBV11-3; J: TRBJ1-1; DNA: TGTGCCAGCAGCTTCAGGGGGAACACTGAAGCTTTCTTT; CDR3: CASSFRGNTEAFF
D: TRBD1; size: few; V: TRBV27; J: TRBJ1-1; DNA: TGTGCCAGCAGGGGGACAGGGAGGAGAGCTGAAGCTTTCTTT; CDR3: CASRGTGRRAEAFF
D: .; size: .; V: TRBV18; J: TRBJ1-4; DNA: TGTGCCAGCTCACCACCGTTAAGTGGGACTAATGAAAAACTGTTTTTT; CDR3: CASSPPLSGTNEKLFF
D: .; size: .; V: TRBV24-1; J: TRBJ1-5; DNA: TGTGCCACCAGTGATAAGTGGGGGGAAGGCAATCAGCCCCAGCATTTT; CDR3: CATSDKWGEGNQPQHF
D: .; size: .; V: TRBV5-1; J: TRBJ1-2; DNA: TGCGCCACCAGAGACGGGACGGATTATGGCTACACCTTC; CDR3: CATRDGTDYGYTF
D: .; size: once; V: TRBV24-1; J: TRBJ1-2; DNA: TGTGCCACCAGTGACTCGGCAGGGGACGGCTACACCTTC; CDR3: CATSDSAGDGYTF
D: TRBD1; size: .; V: TRBV29-1; J: TRBJ1-2; DNA: TGCAGCGTTGAGACCCGGGAGGGCCGACAGGGTTTAGGCTATGGCTACACCTTC; CDR3: CSVETREGRQGLGYGYTF
D: TRBD1; size: few; V: TRBV3-1/TRBV3-2; J: TRBJ1-5; DNA: TGTGCCAGCAGCCAAGATGCAGGACAGGGGGGACAGCCCCAGCATTTT; CDR3: CASSQDAGQGGQPQHF
D: TRBD1; size: .; V: TRBV19; J: TRBJ1-5; DNA: TGTGCCAGTAACCAGGGGGAAAATAGCAATCAGCCCCAGCATTTT; CDR3: CASNQGENSNQPQHF
D: TRBD2; size: .; V: TRBV4-1; J: TRBJ2-1; DNA: TGCGCCAGCAGCCAAGAGATTAGCGGGGGTTCCTACAATGAGCAGTTCTTC; CDR3: CASSQEISGGSYNEQFF
D: .; size: .; V: TRBV18; J: TRBJ1-1; DNA: TGTGCCAGCTCACCTCGGGACGGGGCAAACACTGAAGCTTTCTTT; CDR3: CASSPRDGANTEAFF
D: .; size: .; V: TRBV12-3/TRBV12-4; J: TRBJ2-7; DNA: TGTGCCAGCAGTTTTCAGGGACCCTACGAGCAGTACTTC; CDR3: CASSFQGPYEQYF
D: .; size: .; V: TRBV9; J: TRBJ1-4; DNA: TGTGCCAGCAGCGTACAGGGGAGGACTAATGAAAAACTGTTTTTT; CDR3: CASSVQGRTNEKLFF
D: .; size: .; V: TRBV30; J: TRBJ1-4; DNA: TGTGCCTGGAGCCGCGGGGGGCCAACTAATGAAAAACTGTTTTTT; CDR3: CAWSRGGPTNEKLFF
D: .; size: .; V: TRBV7-6; J: TRBJ2-7; DNA: TGTGCCAGCAGCCTAGGGATTAGCGGTCTCGACGAGCAGTACTTC; CDR3: CASSLGISGLDEQYF
D: .; size: .; V: TRBV7-9; J: TRBJ2-6; DNA: TGTGCCAGCAGCTTACAGGGCGGGCCTGGGGCCAACGTCCTGACTTTC; CDR3: CASSLQGGPGANVLTF
D: .; size: .; V: TRBV10-3; J: TRBJ2-3; DNA: TGTGCCATCAGTGAATTAGGCACAGATACGCAGTATTTT; CDR3: CAISELGTDTQYF
D: .; size: .; V: TRBV5-8; J: TRBJ1-1; DNA: TGTGCCAGCAGCCGGGCCCCGTCGAACACTGAAGCTTTCTTT; CDR3: CASSRAPSNTEAFF
D: .; size: .; V: TRBV24-1; J: TRBJ2-1; DNA: TGTGCCACCAGTGATAATCCTCCCAACAATGAGCAGTTCTTC; CDR3: CATSDNPPNNEQFF
D: .; size: .; V: TRBV19; J: TRBJ2-7; DNA: TGTGCCAGTAGTATTGGGGAAGAGTCGGCCTACGAGCAGTACTTC; CDR3: CASSIGEESAYEQYF
D: TRBD2; size: .; V: TRBV11-3; J: TRBJ2-1; DNA: TGTGCCAGCAGCTTAGAGGCTAGCGGGAGCCATGAGCAGTTCTTC; CDR3: CASSLEASGSHEQFF
D: TRBD2; size: .; V: TRBV10-1; J: TRBJ2-7; DNA: TGCGCCAGCAGTGACCTTGGACTAGCGGGAGAGAACGAGCAGTACTTC; CDR3: CASSDLGLAGENEQYF
D: .; size: .; V: TRBV6-1; J: TRBJ2-1; DNA: TGTGCCAGCAGTGGGACAGGGCTAGCGGACTACAATGAGCAGTTCTTC; CDR3: CASSGTGLADYNEQFF